This paragraph covers one T cell receptor beta chain sequence. This receptor's antigen is unknown. Per-base quality was not reported, and no clone a single base away is much larger than it. To prepare the library, the immunoSEQ multiplex PCR assay was applied. The table was pulled from immuneACCESS by TCRdb, which kept in-frame rearrangements only. Such tables lose some clones; where checked, under half of the loss comes from unresolved V genes, and the rest has no known cause. Across this sample there are over 450,000 clones, with approximately 80% seen only once. In total, the top ten clones hold about 0.013% of the sample. After removal of 2 bases from V and 11 bases from J, the junction retains 6 bases not matched to a gene. For CDR1 and CDR2, the germline V gene (reference sequence) lists PRHDT and FYEKMQ. Measured from the cysteine to the phenylalanine, the CDR3 is 14 residues long. The sequence is cut down to CDR3 DNA, 42 bases in frame from base 1.

The source of the sample is a study of shared T cell receptors in the human thymus (dated by TCRdb to the early 2020s). In the study overall: The study examined how self-reactive, shared T-cell receptor alpha chains are generated in the human thymus.

These data were likewise used in another study, on human thymus T cells. The second study's paper adds: Donors were immunologically healthy infants undergoing open corrective cardiac surgery for congenital heart defects in Finland. The thymus tissue came from surgical resects taken out during corrective cardiac surgery. V and J gene segment usage appeared biased in both thymic and peripheral blood repertoires. The related research reported highly overlapping thymic TCR repertoires among unrelated individuals. The study described the TCR alpha and beta repertoires in under 10 infant thymus samples and four matching peripheral blood samples. Donor ages ranged from roughly 7 to 250 days, and the cohort comprised five to seven male and a couple of female infants. Thymocytes were released mechanically from tissue and stored at -70 °C as pellets of about 8.5-31 million cells. A QIAsymphony instrument was used to extract genomic DNA from frozen cell pellets. The immunoSEQ multiplex PCR assay was used to amplify the TCRB and TCRAD loci from a standardized amount of quality-controlled genomic DNA. Amplicons spanned the V(D)J region at a length sufficient to cover the CDR3 and identify V and J genes. The commercial immunoSEQ service was used to sequence amplicons on an Illumina platform. Primer bias and sequencing errors were corrected as previously described, and TCRAD and TCRB were defined on the basis of the IMGT database. Analysis of the repertoires was done with immunoSEQ Analyzer 3.0 and VDJTools and included basic statistics, V/J segment usage, diversity estimates, rarefaction and pairwise overlap. Diversity was estimated with Chao1, ChaoE, Efron-Thisted, Shannon and inverse Simpson indices, and also on datasets down-sampled to the smallest sample. Repertoire overlap was assessed by strict matching of CDR3 nucleotide sequence, V gene and J gene, and clustering was done by Jaccard-based multidimensional scaling. Thymus samples yielded on average around 810,000 unique TCRB clonotypes, compared with around 79,000 from blood samples.

The specimen sequenced was thymocytes. This clonotype was sampled from a boy in the first two years of life with a congenital heart defect. Donor details come from another sample of the same person, matched by shared clones. The chain was built from TRBV13 and TRBJ2-1; TRBD2 lines up with 10 middle nucleotides. The CDR3 in this case is CASSLRPSGSKQFF. The base sequence is TGTGCCAGCAGCTTAAGGCCTAGCGGGAGCAAGCAGTTCTTC.